A selection of T cell receptor beta chains follows, all from one sample in a study of blood T cell repertoires in COVID-19. Only in-frame clones appear in the TCRdb table, and some are missing; sequencing was by immunoSEQ multiplex PCR. Of 250,000 to 350,000 clones in the sample, just over 85% were seen once. The specimen sequenced was peripheral blood. The receptor set was obtained from a woman under 40 with active or convalescent COVID-19. CDR3s include the opening cysteine and the closing phenylalanine or tryptophan. A D gene is named only where the DNA matches it firmly. Where a row states a size, it is once, few, many or the class of an expanded clone; other rows omit it.

>TRBD1|-|TRBJ2-3|TRBV19
CASSPQGASTDTQYF
TGTGCCAGTAGTCCTCAGGGGGCTAGCACAGATACGCAGTATTTT
>-|few|TRBJ2-1|TRBV6-6
CASSSREPNYNEQFF
TGTGCCAGCAGTTCCAGGGAACCGAACTACAATGAGCAGTTCTTC
>TRBD1|-|TRBJ1-1|TRBV5-4
CASSSAAGGRTEAFF
TGTGCCAGCAGCTCCGCTGCAGGGGGAAGAACTGAAGCTTTCTTT
>TRBD1|-|TRBJ1-5|TRBV6-5
CASRGQGVWQPQHF
TGTGCCAGCAGAGGACAGGGCGTCTGGCAGCCCCAGCATTTT
>TRBD1|once|TRBJ1-4|TRBV9
CASSETREQGADEKLFF
TGTGCCAGCAGCGAGACCCGGGAACAGGGGGCGGATGAAAAACTGTTTTTT
>-|once|TRBJ1-6|TRBV6-1
CASSDGRGSPLHF
TGTGCCAGCAGTGACGGGAGGGGTTCACCCCTCCACTTT
>-|-|TRBJ2-1|TRBV5-8
CASSLALDSSSYNEQFF
TGTGCCAGCAGCTTGGCCCTGGACAGCAGCTCCTACAATGAGCAGTTCTTC
>-|-|TRBJ2-2|TRBV7-2
CASSSTGWRELFF
TGTGCCAGCAGCTCGACAGGATGGCGGGAGCTGTTTTTT
>-|-|TRBJ2-1|TRBV3-1/TRBV3-2
CASSRSEPSYNEQFF
TGTGCCAGCAGCCGGAGCGAGCCCTCCTACAATGAGCAGTTCTTC
>TRBD1|-|TRBJ1-4|TRBV9
CASSVGQGGEKLFF
TGTGCCAGCAGCGTAGGACAGGGAGGAGAAAAACTGTTTTTT
>TRBD1|once|TRBJ1-2|TRBV6-5
CASRKSAGGYGYTF
TGTGCCAGCAGGAAGTCGGCAGGGGGCTATGGCTACACCTTC
>TRBD1|-|TRBJ2-7|TRBV6-2/TRBV6-3
CASSHRQGVGEQYF
TGTGCCAGCAGCCACAGACAGGGAGTAGGCGAGCAGTACTTC
>-|-|TRBJ2-3|TRBV7-2
CASSLGEAPTDTQYF
TGTGCCAGCAGCTTAGGGGAGGCGCCGACAGATACGCAGTATTTT
>TRBD1|-|TRBJ2-1|TRBV27
CASRRTGEISEQFF
TGTGCCAGCAGACGGACAGGGGAAATAAGTGAGCAGTTCTTC
>-|-|TRBJ1-2|TRBV4-1
CATGGAGATYTF
TGCGCCACCGGGGGGGCAGGGGCTACTTACACCTTC
>TRBD1|-|TRBJ1-6|TRBV27
CASSLWSGGNSPLHF
TGTGCCAGCAGTTTATGGTCAGGGGGCAATTCACCCCTCCACTTT
>TRBD1|few|TRBJ1-2|TRBV7-9
CASSSGTVLGYTF
TGTGCCAGCAGCTCGGGGACAGTTCTGGGCTACACCTTC
>-|-|TRBJ1-2|TRBV12-1
CASSFSPGQETNYGYTF
TGTGCCAGCAGCTTCTCTCCGGGACAAGAGACTAACTATGGCTACACCTTC
>TRBD1|-|TRBJ1-2|TRBV7-2
CASRAGGTNYGYTF
TGTGCCAGCAGGGCAGGGGGTACTAACTATGGCTACACCTTC
>TRBD1|-|TRBJ1-1|TRBV4-1
CASSQRQGSGTEAFF
TGCGCCAGCAGCCAACGACAGGGATCTGGTACTGAAGCTTTCTTT
>-|-|TRBJ2-3|TRBV5-1
CASSPGQKITDTQYF
TGCGCCAGCAGCCCAGGACAGAAGATCACAGATACGCAGTATTTT
>-|-|TRBJ1-2|TRBV4-1
CASSQEGQSRGYTF
TGCGCCAGCAGCCAAGAAGGACAGTCAAGAGGCTACACCTTC
>-|-|TRBJ2-5|TRBV27
CASKSPLGETQYF
TGTGCCAGCAAGAGCCCCCTCGGAGAGACCCAGTACTTC
>-|-|TRBJ1-4|TRBV19
CASSLQQLEEKLFF
TGTGCCAGTAGTTTGCAACAGCTTGAGGAAAAACTGTTTTTT
>TRBD1|-|TRBJ1-2|TRBV7-9
CASTPRGNRGLGGYTF
TGTGCCAGCACCCCAAGGGGAAACAGGGGGCTTGGTGGCTACACCTTC
>-|-|TRBJ2-7|TRBV7-2
CASQVSYEQYF
TGTGCCAGTCAGGTATCCTACGAGCAGTACTTC
>TRBD1|few|TRBJ1-5|TRBV7-9
CASSTGTVNQPQHF
TGTGCCAGCAGCACCGGGACAGTCAATCAGCCCCAGCATTTT
>TRBD1|-|TRBJ1-3|TRBV18
CASSPGQTLLAVGNTIYF
TGTGCCAGCTCACCGGGACAGACCCTCTTAGCGGTCGGAAACACCATATATTTT
>-|-|TRBJ2-7|TRBV5-1
CASSLEPVPSYEQYF
TGCGCCAGCAGCTTGGAACCAGTCCCATCCTACGAGCAGTACTTC
>TRBD2|-|TRBJ2-1|TRBV11-2
CASSLAGGVFNEQFF
TGTGCCAGCAGCTTAGCCGGGGGGGTTTTTAATGAGCAGTTCTTC
>TRBD1|-|TRBJ1-6|TRBV7-9
CASSTTGEAPLHF
TGTGCCAGCAGCACCACAGGGGAGGCACCCCTCCACTTT
>-|-|TRBJ1-2|TRBV30
CAWTSALLNYGYTF
TGTGCCTGGACGTCAGCGCTCCTAAACTATGGCTACACCTTC
>TRBD1|once|TRBJ1-2|TRBV18
CASSPDGQGAVHTF
TGTGCCAGCTCACCAGACGGACAGGGGGCGGTTCACACCTTC
>TRBD1|-|TRBJ2-3|TRBV11-1
CASSNRDRQDTQYF
TGTGCCAGCAGCAATCGGGACAGACAAGATACGCAGTATTTT
>-|-|TRBJ2-4|TRBV5-6
CASSLVKGLQYF
TGTGCCAGCAGCTTGGTTAAGGGGCTTCAGTACTTC
>TRBD2|-|TRBJ2-1|TRBV7-9
CASSGGGVNNEQFF
TGTGCCAGCAGTGGTGGGGGGGTGAATAATGAGCAGTTCTTC
>TRBD2|-|TRBJ2-1|TRBV19
CASSIASGGPNEQFF
TGTGCCAGTAGTATCGCTAGCGGGGGGCCTAATGAGCAGTTCTTC
>-|-|TRBJ1-1|TRBV5-1
CASSLRAWNTEAFF
TGCGCCAGCAGCCTGAGGGCGTGGAACACTGAAGCTTTCTTT
>-|-|TRBJ1-1|TRBV11-3
CASSFTRNTEAFF
TGTGCCAGCAGCTTCACACGTAACACTGAAGCTTTCTTT
>-|-|TRBJ1-1|TRBV29-1
CSGDISTEAFF
TGCAGCGGGGACATAAGTACTGAAGCTTTCTTT
>-|-|TRBJ2-3|TRBV7-2
CASSYRGGVTDTQYF
TGTGCCAGCAGCTACCGAGGGGGTGTGACAGATACGCAGTATTTT
>TRBD1|-|TRBJ1-2|TRBV19
CASSRGARGQTNYGYTF
TGTGCCAGTAGTAGGGGGGCCCGGGGACAGACTAACTATGGCTACACCTTC
>-|-|TRBJ1-1|TRBV30
CAWSPLNTEAFF
TGTGCCTGGAGTCCATTGAACACTGAAGCTTTCTTT
>TRBD2|-|TRBJ2-5|TRBV6-5
CASIPAGTRGETQYF
TGTGCCAGCATCCCCGCCGGGACTAGAGGGGAGACCCAGTACTTC
>-|-|TRBJ2-1|TRBV3-1/TRBV3-2
CASSPLSHSYNEQFF
TGTGCCAGCAGCCCGCTGAGCCACTCCTACAATGAGCAGTTCTTC
>TRBD2|-|TRBJ2-7|TRBV27
CASSGGSSYEQYF
TGTGCCAGCAGCGGGGGGTCGTCCTACGAGCAGTACTTC
>-|-|TRBJ2-1|TRBV6-5
CASSPNSVHNEQFF
TGTGCCAGCAGTCCCAATTCGGTCCACAATGAGCAGTTCTTC